This T cell receptor (beta chain) was observed in a study of tumor and adjacent non-tumor tissue in lung cancer. Study conclusions and caveats: In normal lung, the top 100 clones were significantly more dominant than in tumor.

A remark on this clonotype: The antigen is unknown. At one boundary the junction diverges from the germline segment, which might be a read error.

A modified ARM-PCR protocol with three rounds of nested PCR amplified TCRbeta. TCRdb recomputed calls from the multiplex PCR reads with MiXCR, one row per CDR3 protein. This table holds under 150,000 distinct CDR3 sequences, approximately 64% found once. Per the germline V gene, CDR1 is MGHRA and CDR2 is YSYEKL. The CDR3 is made up of 14 amino acids. The template was RNA from unsorted bulk tissue. Material: lung tumor tissue. V usage is TRBV4-1 and J usage is TRBJ2-2; the D gene could be TRBD1 or TRBD2 (7 bases each). This TCR was recovered from a man between 60 and 75 years old with small cell lung cancer. CDR3 in DNA: TGCGTCAGCAGCCAAGTCAGGGGGGGTGGGGAGCTGTTTTTT. Protein: CVSSQVRGGGELFF.